Following are 6 T cell receptor beta chains from one sample sequenced in a study of cytomegalovirus exposure and HLA in healthy donors. The PCR used 60 Vbeta and 13 Jbeta primers. Clones were read by immunoSEQ multiplex PCR, and TCRdb kept only the in-frame ones, dropping some. This table has approximately 70,000 clones, about three quarters appearing once. Sequencing input: PBMCs. The source is a man aged 40-49 years in good health and CMV-seronegative.

This chain joins TRBV5-1 and TRBJ2-2; D perhaps matches TRBD2 (5 bases). The CDR3 totals 15 residues. The V gene lost 3 bases and the J gene lost 0 bases, with 9 bases spanning the gap. Germline values: CDR1 SGHRS, CDR2 YFSETQ. CDR3: CASSSRDPNTGELFF. The CDR3 DNA reads TGCGCCAGCAGCTCCCGGGATCCGAACACCGGGGAGCTGTTTTTT.

This clone was recorded once. V and J are TRBV27 and TRBJ2-7; 7 positions match TRBD2. The length of the CDR3 is 14 residues. Germline V gene sequence: CDR1 MNHEY, CDR2 SMNVEV (reference sequence). The trim removed 7 bases at V and 0 bases at J, leaving 6 bases unmatched. CDR3 loop: CASTRTGGSYEQYF. The CDR3, as DNA: TGTGCCAGCACCCGGACGGGAGGCTCCTACGAGCAGTACTTC.

The chain combines TRBV7-9 with TRBJ2-1; 7 nucleotides line up with TRBD2. The CDR3 consists of 17 residues. With V trimmed by 6 bases and J by 0 bases, 11 bases remained unmatched. Germline assignment: CDR1 SEHNR and CDR2 FQNEAQ (reference sequence). As DNA, the CDR3 is TGTGCCAGCAGTTCACGCGGTGGGGGGGGCTCCTACAATGAGCAGTTCTTC. Its translation is CASSSRGGGGSYNEQFF.

The chain uses TRBV7-2 and TRBJ2-4, with 12 positions matching TRBD2. The germline gives CDR1 SGHTA, CDR2 FQGNSA. The CDR3 is 14 residues long. Losses at the gene ends were 8 bases for V and 11 bases for J; bases not matched to a gene: 10. The CDR3 spells CASDPGLAGTVQYF. CDR3 DNA sequence: TGTGCCAGCGACCCCGGACTAGCGGGGACGGTTCAGTACTTC.

The V and J genes are TRBV18 and TRBJ1-1; 7 bases agree with TRBD1. With 3 bases clipped from V and 7 bases from J, the junction kept 8 bases outside the gene matches. CDR1 and CDR2 (germline): KGHSH, LQKENI. This CDR3 is 14 amino acids long. DNA of the CDR3: TGTGCCAGCTCACCCCCGGGACAGAGAAATGAAGCTTTCTTT. It encodes CASSPPGQRNEAFF.

The chain joins TRBV2 to TRBJ2-1; 14 nucleotides match TRBD2. The CDR3 has 18 residues. In germline, CDR1 is SNHLY, CDR2 FYNNEI. J was trimmed by 9 bases and V by 4 bases; bases with no gene match: 14. The CDR3 bases are TGTGCCAGCAGTGCCCGCCTGCCGGGACTAGCGGGGGCGGTTGAGCAGTTCTTC. Translation gives CASSARLPGLAGAVEQFF. The full variable domain, rest sourced from reference TRBV2 and TRBJ2-1, is EPEVTQTPSHQVTQMGQEVILRCVPISNHLYFYWYRQILGQKVEFLVSFYNNEISEKSEIFDDQFSVERPDGSNFTLKIRSTKLEDSAMYFCASSARLPGLAGAVEQFFGPGTRLTVL.